This T cell receptor beta chain was found in a study of blood T cell repertoires in COVID-19. Study-level background: PBMCs, B-cell-depleted T cells, or T cells were the source of the cDNA or gDNA that made up the material.

Sequencing used immunoSEQ multiplex PCR; TCRdb keeps in-frame clones, though not all of them. The repertoire holds about 52,000 clones, with about nine tenths as singletons. Sequenced material: peripheral blood. The receptor was derived from a man in his sixties or seventies with acute or convalescent COVID-19.

The CDR3 region has the DNA TGTGCCAGCAGCTTGTCGGGGGTCCGCGGCTACACCTTC. Amino acid sequence: CASSLSGVRGYTF. The gene calls are TRBV5-8 and TRBJ1-2; TRBD1 might be the D (5 bases). The ends were cut back, 1 base at V and 8 bases at J, with 12 bases in the middle. Germline V gene lookup returns CDR1 SGHTS and CDR2 YDEGEE. This CDR3 contains 13 residues.